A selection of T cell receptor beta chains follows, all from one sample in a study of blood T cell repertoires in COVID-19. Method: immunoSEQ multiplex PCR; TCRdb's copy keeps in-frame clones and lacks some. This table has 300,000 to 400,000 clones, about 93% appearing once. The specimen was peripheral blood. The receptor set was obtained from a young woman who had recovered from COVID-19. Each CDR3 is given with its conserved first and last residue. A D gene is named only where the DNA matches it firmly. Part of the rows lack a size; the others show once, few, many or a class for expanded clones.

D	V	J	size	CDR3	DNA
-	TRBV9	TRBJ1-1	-	CASSAGGTEAFF	TGTGCCAGCAGCGCCGGGGGCACTGAAGCTTTCTTT
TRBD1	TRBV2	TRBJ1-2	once	CASNNRGDYGYTF	TGTGCCAGCAACAACAGGGGCGACTATGGCTACACCTTC
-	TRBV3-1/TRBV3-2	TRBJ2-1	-	CASSQELDSFSYNEQFF	TGTGCCAGCAGCCAAGAGCTTGATAGCTTCTCCTACAATGAGCAGTTCTTC
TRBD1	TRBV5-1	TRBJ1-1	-	CASSLDPTGVNTEAFF	TGCGCCAGCAGCTTGGACCCGACAGGGGTGAACACTGAAGCTTTCTTT
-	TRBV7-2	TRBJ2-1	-	CASSLSQGSYNEQFF	TGTGCCAGCAGCTTAAGTCAGGGGTCCTACAATGAGCAGTTCTTC
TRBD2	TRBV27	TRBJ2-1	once	CASRLRGSGGKNEQFF	TGTGCCAGCAGGTTACGCGGTAGCGGGGGTAAAAATGAGCAGTTCTTC
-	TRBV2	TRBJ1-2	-	CASTFNYGYTF	TGTGCCAGCACTTTTAACTATGGCTACACCTTC
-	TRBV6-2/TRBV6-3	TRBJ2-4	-	CASSYSTRGGIQYF	TGTGCCAGCAGTTACTCTACTCGCGGCGGCATTCAGTACTTC
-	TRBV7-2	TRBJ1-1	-	CASSLASGGVAEAFF	TGTGCCAGCAGCTTAGCCTCGGGGGGGGTCGCTGAAGCTTTCTTT
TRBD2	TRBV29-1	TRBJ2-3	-	CSVCGSFWGTDTQYF	TGCAGCGTTTGCGGGAGCTTCTGGGGCACAGATACGCAGTATTTT
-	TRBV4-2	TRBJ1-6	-	CASSQGGGEVTLHF	TGTGCCAGCAGCCAAGGTGGGGGCGAAGTCACCCTCCACTTT
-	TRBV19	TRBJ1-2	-	CASSSPGRRNYGYTF	TGTGCCAGTAGTTCTCCAGGACGGAGGAACTATGGCTACACCTTC
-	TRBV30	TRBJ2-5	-	CAWINGTAQETQYF	TGTGCCTGGATTAATGGAACAGCTCAAGAGACCCAGTACTTC
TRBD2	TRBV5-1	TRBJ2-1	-	CASSWTSGRNNEQFF	TGCGCCAGCAGCTGGACTAGCGGGCGCAACAATGAGCAGTTCTTC
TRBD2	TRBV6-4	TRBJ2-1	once	CASRGGTGKLAGVYNEQFF	TGTGCCAGCAGGGGTGGGACAGGGAAACTAGCGGGAGTGTACAATGAGCAGTTCTTC
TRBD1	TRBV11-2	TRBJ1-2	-	CASSLGQGVYGYTF	TGTGCCAGCAGCTTAGGACAGGGGGTCTATGGCTACACCTTC
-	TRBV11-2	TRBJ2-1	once	CASSFSLAKQFF	TGTGCCAGCAGCTTCTCTCTGGCCAAGCAGTTCTTC
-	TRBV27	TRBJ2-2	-	CASSLRGGTGELFF	TGTGCCAGCAGTTTAAGGGGTGGCACCGGGGAGCTGTTTTTT
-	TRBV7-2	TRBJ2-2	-	CASSSDYFAGELFF	TGTGCCAGCAGCTCGGACTATTTCGCCGGGGAGCTGTTTTTT
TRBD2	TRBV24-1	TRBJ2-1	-	CATIAGTSGRYHYNEQFF	TGTGCCACCATCGCCGGGACTAGCGGGAGGTATCACTACAATGAGCAGTTCTTC
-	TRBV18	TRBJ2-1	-	CASSPSQRTLLGNEQFF	TGTGCCAGCTCACCCAGCCAGCGTACCCTCCTTGGCAATGAGCAGTTCTTC
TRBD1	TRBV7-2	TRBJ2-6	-	CASSLYRGDVLTF	TGTGCCAGCAGCTTATACAGGGGGGACGTCCTGACTTTC
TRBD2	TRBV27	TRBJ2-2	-	CASSLSWREFTGELFF	TGTGCCAGCAGTTTATCGTGGCGGGAGTTTACCGGGGAGCTGTTTTTT
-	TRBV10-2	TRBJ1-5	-	CASTDHGQPQHF	TGCGCCAGCACCGATCACGGTCAGCCCCAGCATTTT
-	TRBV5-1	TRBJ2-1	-	CASSLGTGLSYNEQFF	TGCGCCAGCAGCTTGGGAACAGGGTTAAGCTACAATGAGCAGTTCTTC
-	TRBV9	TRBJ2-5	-	CASSVSRGQETQYF	TGTGCCAGCAGTGTATCGAGGGGGCAAGAGACCCAGTACTTC
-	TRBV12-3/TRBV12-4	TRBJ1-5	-	CASGSYSNQPQHF	TGTGCCAGCGGGAGTTATAGCAATCAGCCCCAGCATTTT
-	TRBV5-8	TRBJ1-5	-	CASSLYREGSNQPQHF	TGTGCCAGCAGCTTGTACAGGGAGGGGAGCAATCAGCCCCAGCATTTT
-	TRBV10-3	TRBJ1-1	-	CAISGTSPNTEAFF	TGTGCCATCAGCGGGACATCCCCAAACACTGAAGCTTTCTTT